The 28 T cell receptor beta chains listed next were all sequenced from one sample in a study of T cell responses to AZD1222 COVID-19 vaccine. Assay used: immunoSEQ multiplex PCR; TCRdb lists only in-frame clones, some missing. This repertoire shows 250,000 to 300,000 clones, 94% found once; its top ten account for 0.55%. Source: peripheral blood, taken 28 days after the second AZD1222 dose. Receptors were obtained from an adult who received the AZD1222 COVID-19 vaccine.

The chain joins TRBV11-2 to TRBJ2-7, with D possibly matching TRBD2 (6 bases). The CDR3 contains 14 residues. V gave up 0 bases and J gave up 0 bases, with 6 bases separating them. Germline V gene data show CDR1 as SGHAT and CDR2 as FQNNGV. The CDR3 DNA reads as TGTGCCAGCAGCTTAGAAGCGGGCTCCTACGAGCAGTACTTC. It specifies CASSLEAGSYEQYF.

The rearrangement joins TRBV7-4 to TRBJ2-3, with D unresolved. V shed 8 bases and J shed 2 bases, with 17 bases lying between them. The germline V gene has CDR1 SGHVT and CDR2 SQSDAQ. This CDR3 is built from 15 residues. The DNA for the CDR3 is TGTGCCAGCCCGGACCCGCCTTTGGCCACAGATACGCAGTATTTT. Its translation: CASPDPPLATDTQYF.

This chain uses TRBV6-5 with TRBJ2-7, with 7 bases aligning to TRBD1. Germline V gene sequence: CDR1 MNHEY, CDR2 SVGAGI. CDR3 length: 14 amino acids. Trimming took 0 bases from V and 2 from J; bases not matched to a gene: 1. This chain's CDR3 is CASSYSQGPYEQYF. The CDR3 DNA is TGTGCCAGCAGTTACTCACAGGGGCCCTACGAGCAGTACTTC.

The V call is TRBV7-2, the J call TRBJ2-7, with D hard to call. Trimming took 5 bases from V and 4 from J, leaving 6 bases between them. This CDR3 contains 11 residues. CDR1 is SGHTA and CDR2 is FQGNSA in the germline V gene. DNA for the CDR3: TGTGCCAGCAGCCCTGGATACGAGCAGTACTTC. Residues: CASSPGYEQYF.

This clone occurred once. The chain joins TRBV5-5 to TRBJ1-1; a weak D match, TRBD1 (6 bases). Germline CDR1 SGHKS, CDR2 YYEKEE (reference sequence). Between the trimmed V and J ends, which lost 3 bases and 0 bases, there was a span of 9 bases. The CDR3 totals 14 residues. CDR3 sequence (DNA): TGTGCCAGCAGCTGGGGGGCTGTGAACACTGAAGCTTTCTTT. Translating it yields CASSWGAVNTEAFF.

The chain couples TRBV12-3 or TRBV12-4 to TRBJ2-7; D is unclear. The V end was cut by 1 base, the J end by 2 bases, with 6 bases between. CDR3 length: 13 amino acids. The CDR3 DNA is TGTGCCAGCAGTTTAGAGAGAACCTACGAGCAGTACTTC. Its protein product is CASSLERTYEQYF.

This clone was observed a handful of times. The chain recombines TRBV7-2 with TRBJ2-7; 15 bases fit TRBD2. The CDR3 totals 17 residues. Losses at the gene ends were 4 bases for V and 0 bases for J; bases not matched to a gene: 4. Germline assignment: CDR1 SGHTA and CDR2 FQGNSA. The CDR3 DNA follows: TGTGCCAGCAGCTGGGGACTAGCGGGAGGATTCTCCTACGAGCAGTACTTC. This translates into CASSWGLAGGFSYEQYF.

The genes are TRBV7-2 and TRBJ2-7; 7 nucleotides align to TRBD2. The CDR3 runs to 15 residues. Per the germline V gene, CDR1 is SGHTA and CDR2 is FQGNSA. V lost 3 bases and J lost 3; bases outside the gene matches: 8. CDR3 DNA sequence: TGTGCCAGCAGCTTTCTAGTGCGGGGGTTCTACGAGCAGTACTTC. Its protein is CASSFLVRGFYEQYF. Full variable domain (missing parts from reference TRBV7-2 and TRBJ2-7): GAGVSQSPSNKVTEKGKDVELRCDPISGHTALYWYRQSLGQGLEFLIYFQGNSAPDKSGLPSDRFSAERTGGSVSTLTIQRTQQEDSAVYLCASSFLVRGFYEQYFGPGTRLTVT.

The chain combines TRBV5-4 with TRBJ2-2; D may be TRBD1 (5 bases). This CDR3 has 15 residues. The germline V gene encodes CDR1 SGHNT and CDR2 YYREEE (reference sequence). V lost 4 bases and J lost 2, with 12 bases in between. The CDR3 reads CASSPDTPNTGELFF. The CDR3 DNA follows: TGTGCCAGCAGCCCGGACACCCCCAACACCGGGGAGCTGTTTTTT.

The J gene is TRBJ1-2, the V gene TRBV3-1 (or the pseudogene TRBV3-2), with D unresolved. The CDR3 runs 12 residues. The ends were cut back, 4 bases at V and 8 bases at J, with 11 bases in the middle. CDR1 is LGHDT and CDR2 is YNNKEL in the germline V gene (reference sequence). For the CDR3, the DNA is TGTGCCAGCAGCCTGAGTGGGAACGGCTACACCTTC. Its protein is CASSLSGNGYTF.

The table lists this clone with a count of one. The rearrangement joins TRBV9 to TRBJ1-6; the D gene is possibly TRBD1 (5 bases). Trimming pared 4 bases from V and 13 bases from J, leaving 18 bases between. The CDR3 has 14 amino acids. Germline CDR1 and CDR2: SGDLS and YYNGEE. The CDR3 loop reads CASSPPGGQTPLHF. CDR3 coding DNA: TGTGCCAGCAGCCCACCCGGGGGTCAAACGCCCCTCCACTTT.

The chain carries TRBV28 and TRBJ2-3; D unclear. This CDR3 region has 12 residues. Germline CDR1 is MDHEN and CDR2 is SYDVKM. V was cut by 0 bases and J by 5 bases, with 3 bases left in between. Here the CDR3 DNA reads TGTGCCAGCAGTTTATGGGGAGATACGCAGTATTTT. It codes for CASSLWGDTQYF.

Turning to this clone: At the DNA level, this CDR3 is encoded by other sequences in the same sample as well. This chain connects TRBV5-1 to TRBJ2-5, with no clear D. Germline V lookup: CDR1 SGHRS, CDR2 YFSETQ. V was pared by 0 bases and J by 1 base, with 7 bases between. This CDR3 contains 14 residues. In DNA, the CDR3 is TGCGCCAGCAGCTTGGCCGGCATCCAAGAGACCCAGTACTTC. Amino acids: CASSLAGIQETQYF.

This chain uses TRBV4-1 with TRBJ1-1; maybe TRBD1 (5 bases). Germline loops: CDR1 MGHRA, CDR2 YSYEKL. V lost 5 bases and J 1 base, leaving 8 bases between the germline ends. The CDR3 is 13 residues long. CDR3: CASSVGGNTEAFF. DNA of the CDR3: TGCGCCAGCAGCGTCGGGGGGAACACTGAAGCTTTCTTT.

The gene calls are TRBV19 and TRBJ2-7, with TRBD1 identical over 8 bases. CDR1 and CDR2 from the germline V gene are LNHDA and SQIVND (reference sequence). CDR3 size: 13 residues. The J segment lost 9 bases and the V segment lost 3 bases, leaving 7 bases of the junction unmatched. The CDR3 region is CASSIGTGLAQYF. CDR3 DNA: TGTGCCAGTAGTATCGGGACAGGCTTAGCGCAGTACTTC.

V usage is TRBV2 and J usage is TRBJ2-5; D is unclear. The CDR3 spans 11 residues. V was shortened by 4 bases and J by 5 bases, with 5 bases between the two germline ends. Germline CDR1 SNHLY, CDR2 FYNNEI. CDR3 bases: TGTGCCAGCAGTGTTCGGGAGACCCAGTACTTC. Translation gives CASSVRETQYF.

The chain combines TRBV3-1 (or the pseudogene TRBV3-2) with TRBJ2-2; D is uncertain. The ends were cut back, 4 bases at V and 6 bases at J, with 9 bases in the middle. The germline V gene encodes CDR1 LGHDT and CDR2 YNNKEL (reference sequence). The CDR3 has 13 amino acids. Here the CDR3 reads CASSPFEAGELFF. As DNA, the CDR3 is TGTGCCAGCAGCCCCTTTGAGGCCGGGGAGCTGTTTTTT.

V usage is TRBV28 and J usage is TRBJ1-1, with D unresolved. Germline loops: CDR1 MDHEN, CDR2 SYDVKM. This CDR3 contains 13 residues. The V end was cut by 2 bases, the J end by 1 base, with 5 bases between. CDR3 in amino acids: CASSLVGNTEAFF. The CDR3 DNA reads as TGTGCCAGCAGTTTAGTAGGGAACACTGAAGCTTTCTTT.

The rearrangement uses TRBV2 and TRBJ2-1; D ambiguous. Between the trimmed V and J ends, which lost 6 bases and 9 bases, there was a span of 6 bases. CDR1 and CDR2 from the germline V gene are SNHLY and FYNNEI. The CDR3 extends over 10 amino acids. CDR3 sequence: CASRNGEQFF. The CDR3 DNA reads TGTGCCAGCAGGAACGGTGAGCAGTTCTTC.

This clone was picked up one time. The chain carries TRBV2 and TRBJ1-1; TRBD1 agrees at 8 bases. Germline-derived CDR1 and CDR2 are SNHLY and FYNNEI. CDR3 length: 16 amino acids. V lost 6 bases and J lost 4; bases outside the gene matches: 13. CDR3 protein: CASRENWDRRGTEAFF. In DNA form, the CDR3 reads TGTGCCAGCAGGGAGAATTGGGACAGGAGGGGCACTGAAGCTTTCTTT.

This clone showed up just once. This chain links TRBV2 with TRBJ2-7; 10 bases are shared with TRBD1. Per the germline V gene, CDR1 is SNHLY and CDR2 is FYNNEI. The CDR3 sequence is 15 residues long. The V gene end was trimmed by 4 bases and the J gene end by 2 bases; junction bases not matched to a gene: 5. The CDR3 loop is CASSGGQGGTYEQYF. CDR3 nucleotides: TGTGCCAGCAGTGGAGGACAGGGGGGGACCTACGAGCAGTACTTC.

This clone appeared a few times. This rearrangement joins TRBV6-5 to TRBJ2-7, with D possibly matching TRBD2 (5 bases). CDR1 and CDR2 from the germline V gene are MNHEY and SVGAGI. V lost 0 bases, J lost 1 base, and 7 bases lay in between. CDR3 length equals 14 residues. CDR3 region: CASSYSLASYEQYF. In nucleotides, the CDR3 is TGTGCCAGCAGTTACTCCCTAGCTTCCTACGAGCAGTACTTC.

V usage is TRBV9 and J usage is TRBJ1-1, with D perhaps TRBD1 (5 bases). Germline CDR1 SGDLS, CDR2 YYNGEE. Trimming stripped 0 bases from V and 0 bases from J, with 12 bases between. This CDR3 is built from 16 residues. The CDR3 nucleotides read TGTGCCAGCAGCGTAGTGGGGGGGACCATGAACACTGAAGCTTTCTTT. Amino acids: CASSVVGGTMNTEAFF.

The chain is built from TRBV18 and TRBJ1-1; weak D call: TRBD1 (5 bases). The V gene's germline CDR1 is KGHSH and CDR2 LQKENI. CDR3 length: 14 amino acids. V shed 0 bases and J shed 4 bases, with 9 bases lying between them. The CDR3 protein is CASSPPLGLTEAFF. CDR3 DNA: TGTGCCAGCTCACCACCGCTGGGGCTCACTGAAGCTTTCTTT. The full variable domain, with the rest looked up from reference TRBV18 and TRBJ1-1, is NAGVMQNPRHLVRRRGQEARLRCSPMKGHSHVYWYRQLPEEGLKFMVYLQKENIIDESGMPKERFSAEFPKEGPSILRIQQVVRGDSAAYFCASSPPLGLTEAFFGQGTRLTVV.

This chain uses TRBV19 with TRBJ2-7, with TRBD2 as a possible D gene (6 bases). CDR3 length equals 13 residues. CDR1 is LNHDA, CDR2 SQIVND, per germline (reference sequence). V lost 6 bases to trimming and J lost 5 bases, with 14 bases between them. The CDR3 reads CASRPSGGNEQYF. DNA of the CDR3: TGTGCCAGTAGGCCCTCGGGCGGGAACGAGCAGTACTTC. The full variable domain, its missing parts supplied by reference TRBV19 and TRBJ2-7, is DGGITQSPKYLFRKEGQNVTLSCEQNLNHDAMYWYRQDPGQGLRLIYYSQIVNDFQKGDIAEGYSVSREKKESFPLTVTSAQKNPTAFYLCASRPSGGNEQYFGPGTRLTVT.

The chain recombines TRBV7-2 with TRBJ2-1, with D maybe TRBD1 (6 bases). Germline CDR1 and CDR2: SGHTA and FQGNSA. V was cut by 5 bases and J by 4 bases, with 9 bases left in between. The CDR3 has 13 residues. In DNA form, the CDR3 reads TGTGCCAGCAGCCTTGGACAGTACAATGAGCAGTTCTTC. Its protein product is CASSLGQYNEQFF.

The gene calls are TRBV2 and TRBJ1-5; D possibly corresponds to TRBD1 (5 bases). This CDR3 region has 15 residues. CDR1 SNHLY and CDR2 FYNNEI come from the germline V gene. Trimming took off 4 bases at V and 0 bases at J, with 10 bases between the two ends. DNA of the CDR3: TGTGCCAGCAGTGGGGCAGGGCCTAGCAATCAGCCCCAGCATTTT. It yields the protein CASSGAGPSNQPQHF.

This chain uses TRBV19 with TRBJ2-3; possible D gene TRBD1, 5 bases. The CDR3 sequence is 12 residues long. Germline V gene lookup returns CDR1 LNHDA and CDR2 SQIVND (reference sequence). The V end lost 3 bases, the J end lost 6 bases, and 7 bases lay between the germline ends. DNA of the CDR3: TGTGCCAGTAGTATCCAGGGTGATACGCAGTATTTT. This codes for CASSIQGDTQYF.